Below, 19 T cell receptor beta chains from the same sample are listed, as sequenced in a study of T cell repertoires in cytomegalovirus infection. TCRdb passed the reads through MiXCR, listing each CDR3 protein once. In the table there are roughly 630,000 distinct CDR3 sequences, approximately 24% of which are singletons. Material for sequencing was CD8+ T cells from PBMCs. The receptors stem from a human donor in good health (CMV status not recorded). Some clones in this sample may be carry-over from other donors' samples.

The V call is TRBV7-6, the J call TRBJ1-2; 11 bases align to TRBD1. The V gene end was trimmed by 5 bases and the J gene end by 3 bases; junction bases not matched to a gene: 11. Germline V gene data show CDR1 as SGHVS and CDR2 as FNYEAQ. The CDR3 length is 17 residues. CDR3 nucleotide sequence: TGTGCCAGCAGCCGGGCCCCCGGGACAGGGGGTTACTATGGCTACACCTTC. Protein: CASSRAPGTGGYYGYTF.

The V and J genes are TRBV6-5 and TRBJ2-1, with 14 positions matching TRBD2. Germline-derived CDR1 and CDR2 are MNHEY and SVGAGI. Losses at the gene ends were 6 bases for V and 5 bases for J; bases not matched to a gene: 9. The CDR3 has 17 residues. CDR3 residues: CASRGLAGALPNNEQFF. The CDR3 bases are TGTGCCAGCAGGGGACTAGCGGGGGCCCTTCCCAACAATGAGCAGTTCTTC.

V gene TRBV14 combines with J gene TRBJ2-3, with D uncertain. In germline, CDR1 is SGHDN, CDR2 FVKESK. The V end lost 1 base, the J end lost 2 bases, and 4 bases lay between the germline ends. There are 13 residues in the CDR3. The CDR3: CASSQGITDTQYF. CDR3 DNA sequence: TGTGCCAGCAGCCAAGGAATCACAGATACGCAGTATTTT.

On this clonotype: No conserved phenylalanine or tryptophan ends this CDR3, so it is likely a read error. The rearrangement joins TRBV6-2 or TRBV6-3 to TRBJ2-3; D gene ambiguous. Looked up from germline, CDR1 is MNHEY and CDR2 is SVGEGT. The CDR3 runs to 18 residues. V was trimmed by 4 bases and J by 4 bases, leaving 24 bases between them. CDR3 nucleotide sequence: TGTGCCAGCAGTTCCCTCGCGGACGTTGCGCGTCTCGCAGATACGCAGTATTAT. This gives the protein CASSSLADVARLADTQYY.

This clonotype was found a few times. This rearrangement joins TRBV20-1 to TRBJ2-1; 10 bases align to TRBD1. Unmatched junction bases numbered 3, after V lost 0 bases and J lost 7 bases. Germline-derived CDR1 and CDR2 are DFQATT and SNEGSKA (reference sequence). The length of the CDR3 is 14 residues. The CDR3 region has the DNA TGCAGTGCTAGAGATCGGGACAGGGGTAATGAGCAGTTCTTC. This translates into CSARDRDRGNEQFF.

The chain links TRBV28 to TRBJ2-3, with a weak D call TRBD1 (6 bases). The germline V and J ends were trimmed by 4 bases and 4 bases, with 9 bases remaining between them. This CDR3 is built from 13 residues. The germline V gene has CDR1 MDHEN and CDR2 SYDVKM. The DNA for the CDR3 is TGTGCCAGCAGTTCAGGGGTACCAGATACGCAGTATTTT. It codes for CASSSGVPDTQYF.

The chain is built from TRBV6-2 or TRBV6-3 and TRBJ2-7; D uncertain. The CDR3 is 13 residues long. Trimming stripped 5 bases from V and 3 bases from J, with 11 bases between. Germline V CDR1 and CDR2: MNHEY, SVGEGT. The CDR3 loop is CASSPTLSYEQYV. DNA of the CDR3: TGTGCCAGCAGTCCCACACTGAGCTACGAGCAGTACGTC.

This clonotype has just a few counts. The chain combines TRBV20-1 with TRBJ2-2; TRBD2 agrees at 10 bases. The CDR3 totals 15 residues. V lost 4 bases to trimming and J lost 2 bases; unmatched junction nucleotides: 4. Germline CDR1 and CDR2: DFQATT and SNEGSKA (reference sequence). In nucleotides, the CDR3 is TGCAGTGCTACAGTAGCGGGGGGAAACACCGGGGAGCTGTTTTTT. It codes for CSATVAGGNTGELFF.

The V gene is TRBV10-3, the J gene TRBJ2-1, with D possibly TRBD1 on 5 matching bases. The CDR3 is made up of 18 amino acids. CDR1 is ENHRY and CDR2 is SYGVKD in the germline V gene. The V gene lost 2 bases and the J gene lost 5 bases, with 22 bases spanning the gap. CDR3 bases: TGTGCCATCAGTGAGCCTACCTTGGACACCGGTTGGGACAATGAGCAGTTCTTC. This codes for CAISEPTLDTGWDNEQFF.

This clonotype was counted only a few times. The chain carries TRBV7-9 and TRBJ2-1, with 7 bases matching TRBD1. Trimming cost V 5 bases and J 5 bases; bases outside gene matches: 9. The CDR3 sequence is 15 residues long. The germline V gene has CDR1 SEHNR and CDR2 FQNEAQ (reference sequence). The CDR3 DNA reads TGTGCCAGCAGCCCCCGACAGGGATTCGACAATGAGCAGTTCTTC. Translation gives CASSPRQGFDNEQFF.

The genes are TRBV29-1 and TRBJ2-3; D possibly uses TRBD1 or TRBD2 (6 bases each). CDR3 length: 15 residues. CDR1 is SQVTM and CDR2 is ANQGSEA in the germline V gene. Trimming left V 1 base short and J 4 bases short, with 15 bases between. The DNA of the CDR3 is TGCAGCGTTGAAGGGGGGCAAGGGGAGGCAGATACGCAGTATTTT. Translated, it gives CSVEGGQGEADTQYF.

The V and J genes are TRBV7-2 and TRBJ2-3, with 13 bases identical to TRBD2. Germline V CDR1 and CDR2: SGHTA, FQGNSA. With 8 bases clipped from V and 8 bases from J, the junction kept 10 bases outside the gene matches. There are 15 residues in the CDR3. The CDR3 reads CASFRTSGGGGTQYF. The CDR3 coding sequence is TGTGCCAGCTTCCGGACTAGCGGGGGAGGGGGTACGCAGTATTTT.

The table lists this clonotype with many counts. CDR3 region: CASSFQGGAEAFF. CDR3 bases: TGTGCCAGCAGCTTTCAGGGTGGCGCTGAAGCTTTCTTT. The chain employs TRBV7-9 and TRBJ1-1; D is perhaps TRBD1 (5 bases). The V end was cut by 3 bases, the J end by 6 bases, with 11 bases between. Germline CDR1 is SEHNR and CDR2 is FQNEAQ (reference sequence). The CDR3 has 13 residues. Complete variable domain (other parts from reference TRBV7-9 and TRBJ1-1): DTGVSQNPRHKITKRGQNVTFRCDPISEHNRLYWYRQTLGQGPEFLTYFQNEAQLEKSRLLSDRFSAERPKGSFSTLEIQRTEQGDSAMYLCASSFQGGAEAFFGQGTRLTVV.

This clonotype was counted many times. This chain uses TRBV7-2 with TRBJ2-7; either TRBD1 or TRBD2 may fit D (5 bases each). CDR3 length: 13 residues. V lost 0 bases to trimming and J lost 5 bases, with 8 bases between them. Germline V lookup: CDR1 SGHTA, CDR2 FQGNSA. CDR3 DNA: TGTGCCAGCAGCTTAGCGGGACGGCACGAGCAGTACTTC. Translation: CASSLAGRHEQYF.

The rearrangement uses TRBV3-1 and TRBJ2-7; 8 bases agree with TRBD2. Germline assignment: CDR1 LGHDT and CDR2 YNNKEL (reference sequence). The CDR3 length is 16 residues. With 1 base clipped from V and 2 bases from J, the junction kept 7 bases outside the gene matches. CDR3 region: CASSQGCGGTTYEQYF. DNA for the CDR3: TGTGCCAGCAGCCAAGGCTGCGGGGGGACCACCTACGAGCAGTACTTC.

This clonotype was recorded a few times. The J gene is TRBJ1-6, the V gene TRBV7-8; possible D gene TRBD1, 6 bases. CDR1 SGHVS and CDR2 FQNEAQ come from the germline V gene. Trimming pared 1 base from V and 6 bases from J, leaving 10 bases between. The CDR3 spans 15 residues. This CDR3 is CASSLGDTPNSPLHF. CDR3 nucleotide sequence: TGTGCCAGCAGCTTAGGGGACACACCTAATTCACCCCTCCACTTT.

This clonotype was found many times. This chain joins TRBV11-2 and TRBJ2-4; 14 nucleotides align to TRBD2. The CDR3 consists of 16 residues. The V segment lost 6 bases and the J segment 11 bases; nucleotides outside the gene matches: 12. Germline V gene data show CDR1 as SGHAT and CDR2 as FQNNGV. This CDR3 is CASSQRLAGGAEVQYF. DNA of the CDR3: TGTGCCAGCAGTCAAAGACTAGCGGGGGGGGCGGAAGTTCAGTACTTC.

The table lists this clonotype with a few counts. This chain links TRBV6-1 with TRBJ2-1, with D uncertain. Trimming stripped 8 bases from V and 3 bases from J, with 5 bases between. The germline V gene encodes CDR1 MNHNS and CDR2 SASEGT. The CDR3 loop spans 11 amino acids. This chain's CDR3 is CASPYYNEQFF. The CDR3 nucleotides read TGTGCCAGCCCCTACTACAATGAGCAGTTCTTC.

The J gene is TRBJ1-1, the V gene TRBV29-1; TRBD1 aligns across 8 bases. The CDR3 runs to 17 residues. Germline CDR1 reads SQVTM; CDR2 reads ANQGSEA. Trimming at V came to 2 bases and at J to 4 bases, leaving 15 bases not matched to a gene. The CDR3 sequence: CSVESPSGQGRATEAFF. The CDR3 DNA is TGCAGCGTTGAAAGCCCCTCCGGACAGGGAAGGGCCACTGAAGCTTTCTTT.